A single sample gave rise to the 5 T cell receptor beta chains below, sequenced in a study of T cells after yellow fever vaccination. MiXCR, applied by TCRdb to the 5' RACE reads, yields one record per CDR3 protein. The sample holds roughly 330,000 distinct CDR3 sequences; approximately 4.2% are singletons and the top ten take around 24%. Specimen: PBMCs, collected 5 days after the yellow fever booster vaccination. These receptors came from a man aged 18 to 35 who received the YFV17D yellow fever vaccine.

This sequence joins TRBV6-5 and TRBJ2-7, with 9 bases lining up with TRBD2. The junction had 13 bases not matched to a gene; V was cut back by 7 bases and J by 3 bases. The CDR3 is 16 residues long. Germline V gene sequence: CDR1 MNHEY, CDR2 SVGAGI. CDR3: CASIMLAGDSSYEQYF. The CDR3 DNA is TGTGCCAGCATAATGTTAGCGGGGGACTCAAGCTACGAGCAGTACTTC.

J is TRBJ2-4 and V is TRBV4-1; 7 bases match TRBD2. Unmatched junction bases numbered 7, after V lost 2 bases and J lost 0 bases. The CDR3 extends over 17 amino acids. The germline V gene encodes CDR1 MGHRA and CDR2 YSYEKL. CDR3 amino acids: CASSQPLAGVAKNIQYF. Written as DNA, the CDR3 is TGCGCCAGCAGCCAACCTTTGGCGGGGGTAGCCAAAAACATTCAGTACTTC.

This clonotype was seen more than once but under ten times. The chain joins TRBV5-6 to TRBJ1-3; weak D call: TRBD1 (6 bases). CDR3 size: 15 residues. Germline V gene lookup returns CDR1 SGHDT and CDR2 YYEEEE. V was shortened by 0 bases and J by 1 base, with 8 bases between the two germline ends. CDR3 in amino acids: CASSLEGVSGNTIYF. The CDR3 DNA reads TGTGCCAGCAGCTTGGAGGGGGTATCTGGAAACACCATATATTTT.

The chain recombines TRBV3-1 with TRBJ2-1, with D possibly being TRBD1 (5 bases). The ends were cut back, 6 bases at V and 2 bases at J, with 11 bases in the middle. CDR3 size: 14 residues. CDR1 and CDR2 (germline): LGHDT, YNNKEL (reference sequence). The CDR3 DNA sequence: TGTGCCAGCAGTCCGACAGAGACCTACAATGAGCAGTTCTTC. Translation gives CASSPTETYNEQFF.

The rearrangement uses TRBV19 and TRBJ2-2; 8 positions match TRBD2. The V and J ends lost 3 bases and 7 bases, in that order; junction bases with no gene match: 10. Looked up from germline, CDR1 is LNHDA and CDR2 is SQIVND (reference sequence). The CDR3 length is 16 residues. The CDR3 reads CASSMTGGAFVGELFF. The CDR3 DNA reads TGTGCCAGTAGTATGACCGGGGGGGCCTTTGTCGGGGAGCTGTTTTTT.